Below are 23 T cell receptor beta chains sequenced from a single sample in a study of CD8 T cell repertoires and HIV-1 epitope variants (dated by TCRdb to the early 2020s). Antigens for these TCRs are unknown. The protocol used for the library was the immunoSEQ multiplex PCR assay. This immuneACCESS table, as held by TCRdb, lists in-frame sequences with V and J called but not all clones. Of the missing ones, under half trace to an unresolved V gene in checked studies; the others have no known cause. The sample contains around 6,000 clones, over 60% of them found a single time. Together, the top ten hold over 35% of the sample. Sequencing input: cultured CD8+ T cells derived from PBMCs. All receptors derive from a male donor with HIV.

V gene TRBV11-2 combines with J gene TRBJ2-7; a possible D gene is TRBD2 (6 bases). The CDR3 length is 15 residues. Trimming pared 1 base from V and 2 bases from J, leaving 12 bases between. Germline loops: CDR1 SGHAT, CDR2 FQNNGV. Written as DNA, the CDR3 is TGTGCCAGCAGCTTAGTAGCTAGCGATACCTACGAGCAGTACTTC. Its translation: CASSLVASDTYEQYF.

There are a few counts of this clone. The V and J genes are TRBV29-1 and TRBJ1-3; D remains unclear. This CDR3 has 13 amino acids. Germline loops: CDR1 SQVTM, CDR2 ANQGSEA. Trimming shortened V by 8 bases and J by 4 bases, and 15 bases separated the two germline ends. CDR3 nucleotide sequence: TGCAGCACCGCCGCGGGAGGCGGAAACACCATATATTTT. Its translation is CSTAAGGGNTIYF.

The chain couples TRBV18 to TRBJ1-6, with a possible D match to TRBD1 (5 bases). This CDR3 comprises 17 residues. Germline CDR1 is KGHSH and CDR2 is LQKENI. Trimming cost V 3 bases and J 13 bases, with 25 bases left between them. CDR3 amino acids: CASSPYLDGTDIFPLHF. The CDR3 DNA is TGTGCCAGCTCACCTTACCTCGACGGGACCGACATTTTCCCCCTCCACTTT.

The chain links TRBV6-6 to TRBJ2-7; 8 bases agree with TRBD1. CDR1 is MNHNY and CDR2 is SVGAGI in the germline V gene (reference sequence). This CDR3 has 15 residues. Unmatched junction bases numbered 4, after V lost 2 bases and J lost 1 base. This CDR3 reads CASSYAGGNSYEQYF. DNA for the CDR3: TGTGCCAGCAGTTACGCAGGGGGCAATTCCTACGAGCAGTACTTC.

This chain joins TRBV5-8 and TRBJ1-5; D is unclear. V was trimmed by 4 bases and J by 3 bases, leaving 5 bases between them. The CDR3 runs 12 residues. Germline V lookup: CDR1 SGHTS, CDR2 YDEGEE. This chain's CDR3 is CASSDHNQPQHF. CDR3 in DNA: TGTGCCAGCAGCGATCACAATCAGCCCCAGCATTTT. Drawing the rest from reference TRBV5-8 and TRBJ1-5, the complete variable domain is EAGVTQSPTHLIKTRGQQATLRCSPISGHTSVYWYQQALGLGLQFLLWYDEGEERNRGNFPPRFSGRQFPNYSSELNVNALELEDSALYLCASSDHNQPQHFGDGTRLSIL.

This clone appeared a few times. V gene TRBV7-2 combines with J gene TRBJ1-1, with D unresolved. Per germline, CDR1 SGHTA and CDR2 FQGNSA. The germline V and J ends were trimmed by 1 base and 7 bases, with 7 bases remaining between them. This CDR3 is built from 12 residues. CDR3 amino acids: CASSLGTIEAFF. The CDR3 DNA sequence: TGTGCCAGCAGCTTAGGGACGATTGAAGCTTTCTTT. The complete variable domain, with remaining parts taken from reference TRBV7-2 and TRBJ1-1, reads GAGVSQSPSNKVTEKGKDVELRCDPISGHTALYWYRQSLGQGLEFLIYFQGNSAPDKSGLPSDRFSAERTGGSVSTLTIQRTQQEDSAVYLCASSLGTIEAFFGQGTRLTVV.

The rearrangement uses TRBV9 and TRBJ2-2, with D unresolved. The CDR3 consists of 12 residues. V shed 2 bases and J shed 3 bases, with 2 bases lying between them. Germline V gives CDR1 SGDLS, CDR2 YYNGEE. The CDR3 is CASSVDTGELFF. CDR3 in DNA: TGTGCCAGCAGCGTCGACACCGGGGAGCTGTTTTTT.

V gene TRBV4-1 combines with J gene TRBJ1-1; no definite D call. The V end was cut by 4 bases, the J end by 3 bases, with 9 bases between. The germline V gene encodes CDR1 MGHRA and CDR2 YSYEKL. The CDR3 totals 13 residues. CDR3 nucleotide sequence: TGCGCCAGCAGCCGATTAGGTGACACTGAAGCTTTCTTT. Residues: CASSRLGDTEAFF.

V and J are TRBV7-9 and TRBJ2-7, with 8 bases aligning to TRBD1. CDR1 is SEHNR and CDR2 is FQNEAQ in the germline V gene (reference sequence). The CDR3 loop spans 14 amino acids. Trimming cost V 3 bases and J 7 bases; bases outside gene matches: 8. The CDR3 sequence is CASSFVGQGREQYF. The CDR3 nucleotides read TGTGCCAGCAGCTTTGTCGGACAGGGTCGTGAGCAGTACTTC.

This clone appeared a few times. CDR3 bases: TGCGCCAGCAGCTCGGCCCTCACCGGGGAGCTGTTTTTT. This codes for CASSSALTGELFF. This chain joins TRBV5-1 and TRBJ2-2, with D unclear. This CDR3 is built from 13 residues. Germline lookup yields CDR1 SGHRS and CDR2 YFSETQ. Trimming pared 3 bases from V and 4 bases from J, leaving 7 bases between.

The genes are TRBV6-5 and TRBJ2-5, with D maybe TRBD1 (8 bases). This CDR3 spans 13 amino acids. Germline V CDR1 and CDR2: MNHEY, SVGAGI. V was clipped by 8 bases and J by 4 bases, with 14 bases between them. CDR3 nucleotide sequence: TGTGCCAGCGAAAACAGGGGGGGAGAGACCCAGTACTTC. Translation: CASENRGGETQYF.

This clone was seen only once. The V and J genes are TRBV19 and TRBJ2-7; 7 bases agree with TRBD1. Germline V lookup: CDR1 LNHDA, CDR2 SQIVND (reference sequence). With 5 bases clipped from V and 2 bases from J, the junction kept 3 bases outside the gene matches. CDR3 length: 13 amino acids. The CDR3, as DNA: TGTGCCAGTAGTCCTGGGACAGCCTACGAGCAGTACTTC. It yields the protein CASSPGTAYEQYF.

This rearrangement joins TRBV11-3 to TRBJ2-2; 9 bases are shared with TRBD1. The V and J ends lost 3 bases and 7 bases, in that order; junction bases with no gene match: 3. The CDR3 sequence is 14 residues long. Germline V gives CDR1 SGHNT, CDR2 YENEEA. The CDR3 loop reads CASSFGDRDGELFF. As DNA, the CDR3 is TGTGCCAGCAGCTTCGGGGACAGGGACGGGGAGCTGTTTTTT.

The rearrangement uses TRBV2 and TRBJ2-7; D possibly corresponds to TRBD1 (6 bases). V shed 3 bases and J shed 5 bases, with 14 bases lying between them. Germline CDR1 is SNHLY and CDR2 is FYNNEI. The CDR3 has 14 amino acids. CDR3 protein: CASSDYGQRDEQYF. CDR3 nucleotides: TGTGCCAGCAGTGACTACGGACAGCGCGACGAGCAGTACTTC.

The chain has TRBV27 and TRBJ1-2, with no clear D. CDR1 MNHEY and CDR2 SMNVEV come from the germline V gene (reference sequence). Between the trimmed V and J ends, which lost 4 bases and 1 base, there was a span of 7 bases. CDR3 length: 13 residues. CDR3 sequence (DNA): TGTGCCAGCAGTTCTGGAGGTAACTATGGCTACACCTTC. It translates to CASSSGGNYGYTF.

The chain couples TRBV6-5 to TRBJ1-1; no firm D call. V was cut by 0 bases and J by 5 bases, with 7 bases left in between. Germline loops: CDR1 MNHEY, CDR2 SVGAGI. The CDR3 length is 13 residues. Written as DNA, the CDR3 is TGTGCCAGCAGTTACTCCCGGTTTACTGAAGCTTTCTTT. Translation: CASSYSRFTEAFF.

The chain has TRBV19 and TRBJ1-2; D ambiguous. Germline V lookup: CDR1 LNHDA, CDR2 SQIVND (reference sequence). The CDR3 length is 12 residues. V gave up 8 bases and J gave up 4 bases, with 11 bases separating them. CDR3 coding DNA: TGTGCCAGTCAGGCCGGGATCTATGGCTACACCTTC. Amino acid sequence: CASQAGIYGYTF.

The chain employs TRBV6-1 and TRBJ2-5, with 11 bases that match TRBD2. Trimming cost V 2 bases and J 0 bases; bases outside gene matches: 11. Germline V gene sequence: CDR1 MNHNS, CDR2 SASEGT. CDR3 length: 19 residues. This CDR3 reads CASSEKLAGALGYQETQYF. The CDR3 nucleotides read TGTGCCAGCAGTGAAAAACTAGCGGGAGCGTTAGGGTACCAAGAGACCCAGTACTTC.

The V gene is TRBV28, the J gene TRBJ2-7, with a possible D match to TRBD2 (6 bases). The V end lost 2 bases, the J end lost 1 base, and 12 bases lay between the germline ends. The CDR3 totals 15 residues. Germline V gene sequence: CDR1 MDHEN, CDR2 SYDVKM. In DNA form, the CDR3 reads TGTGCCAGCAGTTTAAGGGCGACTAGTTCCTACGAGCAGTACTTC. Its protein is CASSLRATSSYEQYF.

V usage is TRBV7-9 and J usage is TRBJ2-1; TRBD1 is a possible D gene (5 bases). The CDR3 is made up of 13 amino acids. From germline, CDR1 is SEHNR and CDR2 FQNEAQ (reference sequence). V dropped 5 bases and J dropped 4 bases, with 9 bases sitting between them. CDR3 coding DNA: TGTGCCAGCAGCACCACAGGTTACAATGAGCAGTTCTTC. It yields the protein CASSTTGYNEQFF.

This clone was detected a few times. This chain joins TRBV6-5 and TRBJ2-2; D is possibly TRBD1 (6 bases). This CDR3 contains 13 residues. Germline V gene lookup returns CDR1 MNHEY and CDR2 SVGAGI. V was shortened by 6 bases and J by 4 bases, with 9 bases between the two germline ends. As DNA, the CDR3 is TGTGCCAGCAGCTCGGACAGCACCGGGGAGCTGTTTTTT. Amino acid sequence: CASSSDSTGELFF.

CDR3 DNA: TGTGCCAGCAGCTCGGAGGGCTATAGCAATCAGCCCCAGCATTTT. This gives the protein CASSSEGYSNQPQHF. The chain uses TRBV7-9 and TRBJ1-5; D gene ambiguous. Trimming left V 4 bases short and J 0 bases short, with 10 bases between. The germline V gene encodes CDR1 SEHNR and CDR2 FQNEAQ (reference sequence). The CDR3 is 15 amino acids.

CDR3 bases: TGTGCCAGCAGCTTTGGGGGAGACTACGAGCAGTACTTC. It yields the protein CASSFGGDYEQYF. The chain joins TRBV11-2 to TRBJ2-7, with D perhaps TRBD1 or TRBD2 (5 bases each). This CDR3 comprises 13 residues. V lost 3 bases, J lost 3 bases, and 9 bases lay in between. The germline CDR1 and CDR2 sequences are SGHAT and FQNNGV.